This TCR beta chain was retrieved from a study of T cells in women clearing cervical HPV infection. Profiling relied on immunoSEQ multiplex PCR, and the TCRdb table lists in-frame clones only, not all of them. The listing contains roughly 30,000 clones. CDR1 SEHNR and CDR2 FQNEAQ come from the germline V gene (reference sequence). The CDR3 loop spans 13 amino acids. Concerning this clone itself: The read gets to within 3 residues of the CDR3 end, and the germline J gene fills in the rest.

The sequence was collected from a woman aged 18 to 75 with a cervical HPV16 infection that either progressed to CIN3+ or cleared (not recorded which). Sequencing was carried out using blood buffy coat. The gene calls are TRBV7-9 and TRBJ1-2, with D maybe TRBD1 (5 bases). The CDR3: CASSSDSLRGYTF. The part of the CDR3 DNA that was read is TGTGCCAGCAGCTCCGACAGCCTGAGGGGC.